A selection of T cell receptor beta chains follows, all from one sample in a study of T cell responses to AZD1222 COVID-19 vaccine. TCRdb's table, derived via immunoSEQ multiplex PCR, lists solely in-frame clones and lacks some. The data hold 130,000 or so clones, with under 95% observed a single time. Sequencing was performed on peripheral blood, taken on day 0 of AZD1222 vaccination. The receptors here all came from an adult in good health. The CDR3 runs from the conserved cysteine through the conserved F or W. The D gene is left open where the match is weak. Part of the rows lack a size; the others show once, few, many or a class for expanded clones.

d_gene	abundance	j_gene	len	v_gene	CDR3nt	CDR3aa
.	.	TRBJ1-3	14	TRBV3-1/TRBV3-2	TGTGCCAGCAGCTCCGCTCGCTTGGGAAACACCATATATTTT	CASSSARLGNTIYF
.	once	TRBJ1-6	15	TRBV5-4	.	CASSLTFGPGVSLHF
.	once	TRBJ2-5	13	TRBV6-5	TGTGCCAGCACCATCCAGGGGCAAGAGACCCAGTACTTC	CASTIQGQETQYF
TRBD1	.	TRBJ1-4	16	TRBV25-1	TGTGCCAGCAGCCCTAGACAGGGAGCAACTAATGAAAAACTGTTTTTT	CASSPRQGATNEKLFF
.	.	TRBJ1-5	14	TRBV27	TGTGCCAGCAGTTTGATGGGGCGCCGACAGCCCCAGCATTTT	CASSLMGRRQPQHF
TRBD1	.	TRBJ1-4	15	TRBV5-5	TGTGCCAGCAGCTTGGTCGGGACAGGAGGTGAAAAACTGTTTTTT	CASSLVGTGGEKLFF
TRBD1	once	TRBJ2-5	15	TRBV7-2	TGTGCCAGCAGCGTAGGACAGGGTAGGAGGGAGACCCAGTACTTC	CASSVGQGRRETQYF
TRBD2	.	TRBJ2-3	15	TRBV30	TGTGCCTGGAGTGTACATAGCGGGGGGGCTTCCACGCAGTATTTT	CAWSVHSGGASTQYF
TRBD1	few	TRBJ2-1	15	TRBV7-9	TGTGCCAGCAGCGCACAGGGGTGGTCGAACAATGAGCAGTTCTTC	CASSAQGWSNNEQFF
.	.	TRBJ2-3	14	TRBV11-3	TGTGCCAGCAGCTTAGGGCCCCAGGAAGGTACGCAGTATTTT	CASSLGPQEGTQYF
.	.	TRBJ2-2	14	TRBV7-7	TGTGCTAGCAGCATTGGGGCACCCGCCGGGGAGCTGTTTTTT	CASSIGAPAGELFF
TRBD1	.	TRBJ2-4	13	TRBV18	TGTGCCAGCTCACCCACAGGGGTGAACATTCAGTACTTC	CASSPTGVNIQYF
TRBD1	.	TRBJ2-2	16	TRBV10-3	TGTGCCATCAGACCTGTGGGACAGGGGTTCACCGGGGAGCTGTTTTTT	CAIRPVGQGFTGELFF
TRBD1	.	TRBJ1-3	12	TRBV11-2	TGTGCCAGCTGGGGGAACAGGGGCTCCATATATTTT	CASWGNRGSIYF
TRBD1	.	TRBJ2-1	17	TRBV4-2	TGTGCCAGCAGCCACTATCCGGGACAGGGCTCCTACAATGAGCAGTTCTTC	CASSHYPGQGSYNEQFF
.	.	TRBJ1-3	18	TRBV18	TGTGCCAGCTCCCCCCAGAGACCTACAGCGACCTCTGGAAACACCATATATTTT	CASSPQRPTATSGNTIYF
TRBD2	.	TRBJ2-3	17	TRBV7-9	TGTGCCAGCAGCTGGCCCACGGGGAGGGCTAGCACAGATACGCAGTATTTT	CASSWPTGRASTDTQYF
.	.	TRBJ1-1	14	TRBV7-9	TGTGCCAGCAACCGAGCGGGGGAAAACACTGAAGCTTTCTTT	CASNRAGENTEAFF
.	.	TRBJ1-2	13	TRBV27	TGTGCCAGCAGGCCCGGGACTACAAATGGCTACACCTTC	CASRPGTTNGYTF
TRBD1	.	TRBJ2-3	19	TRBV5-8	TGTGCCAGCAGCCGAGACCCCCGACAGGGCTCCAGAAGCACAGATACGCAGTATTTT	CASSRDPRQGSRSTDTQYF
TRBD1	.	TRBJ1-2	13	TRBV24-1	TGTGCCACCAGTGACCGGACAGGGCTCGGCTACACCTTC	CATSDRTGLGYTF
.	.	TRBJ1-2	13	TRBV30	TGTGCCTGGAACCCACGGGGGTTCTATGGCTACACCTTC	CAWNPRGFYGYTF
.	.	TRBJ2-1	13	TRBV18	TGTGCCAGCTCACCGAGGATTAACAATGAGCAGTTCTTC	CASSPRINNEQFF
TRBD1	.	TRBJ2-5	14	TRBV6-5	TGTGCCAGCTTTCCGACAGGGTCCCAAGAGACCCAGTACTTC	CASFPTGSQETQYF
.	.	TRBJ1-4	11	TRBV7-2	TGTGCCAGCAGCTCGACGGACGGCCTGTTTTTT	CASSSTDGLFF
TRBD1	.	TRBJ1-5	14	TRBV7-9	TGTGCCAGCAGCCAGGGACAGAGCAATCAGCCCCAGCATTTT	CASSQGQSNQPQHF
.	.	TRBJ2-7	12	TRBV5-1	TGCGCCAGCAGCTTGAACTCCGACGAGCAGTACTTC	CASSLNSDEQYF
TRBD1	.	TRBJ1-2	15	TRBV5-5	TGTGCCAGCAGCTATACAGGGGGCTCTAACTATGGCTACACCTTC	CASSYTGGSNYGYTF
TRBD1	once	TRBJ1-2	15	TRBV6-2/TRBV6-3	TGTGCCAGCAGTTACGCCCGGACAGGGCTAGTCAACTACACCTTC	CASSYARTGLVNYTF
.	.	TRBJ1-1	14	TRBV5-1	TGCGCCAGCAGCTTGCGGGGGGATCTCACTGAAGCTTTCTTT	CASSLRGDLTEAFF
.	.	TRBJ1-1	14	TRBV7-2	TGTGCCAGCAGCTTCAGGGGCTTAAACACTGAAGCTTTCTTT	CASSFRGLNTEAFF
.	.	TRBJ2-7	18	TRBV7-2	TGTGCCAGCAGCTTAGTAAGCGCAGGGTCGTACAGCTCCTACGAGCAGTACTTC	CASSLVSAGSYSSYEQYF
TRBD1	few	TRBJ1-5	14	TRBV28	TGTGCCAGCAGTCAGGGAGGGGGCGGGCAGCCCCAGCATTTT	CASSQGGGGQPQHF
.	.	TRBJ1-2	13	TRBV18	TGTGCCAGCTCACTAACGGGGGATAATGGCTACACCTTC	CASSLTGDNGYTF
TRBD1	.	TRBJ2-7	15	TRBV20-1	TGCAGTGCTAGTCAATCAGGGGGACAGTCCCACGAGCAGTACTTC	CSASQSGGQSHEQYF
.	.	TRBJ1-3	16	TRBV7-9	TGTGCCAGCAGCTTAGCGGGGGGTTTATCGGGAAACACCATATATTTT	CASSLAGGLSGNTIYF
TRBD1	once	TRBJ1-5	16	TRBV28	TGTGCCAGCAGATTACAAGGGACAGGGGGCAATCAGCCCCAGCATTTT	CASRLQGTGGNQPQHF
.	.	TRBJ1-1	14	TRBV19	TGTGCCAGTAGGTATCCGCCGGAGAACACTGAAGCTTTCTTT	CASRYPPENTEAFF
.	once	TRBJ1-2	13	TRBV30	TGTGCCTTCATTCTGGGGGCGGGCTATGGCTACACCTTC	CAFILGAGYGYTF
.	.	TRBJ2-7	13	TRBV19	TGTGCCGTTGAAGACAGGACATCCTACGAGCAGTACTTC	CAVEDRTSYEQYF
TRBD1	.	TRBJ1-6	14	TRBV28	TGTGCCAGCCAAAGACAGGGGTGGAATTCACCCCTCCACTTT	CASQRQGWNSPLHF
TRBD1	.	TRBJ2-5	14	TRBV6-5	TGTGCCAGCACTACCGGGACAGGGGACGCGACCCAGTACTTC	CASTTGTGDATQYF
.	.	TRBJ1-1	15	TRBV18	TGTGCCAGCTCACCACAGGACAGCGGTGTAAGTGAAGCTTTCTTT	CASSPQDSGVSEAFF